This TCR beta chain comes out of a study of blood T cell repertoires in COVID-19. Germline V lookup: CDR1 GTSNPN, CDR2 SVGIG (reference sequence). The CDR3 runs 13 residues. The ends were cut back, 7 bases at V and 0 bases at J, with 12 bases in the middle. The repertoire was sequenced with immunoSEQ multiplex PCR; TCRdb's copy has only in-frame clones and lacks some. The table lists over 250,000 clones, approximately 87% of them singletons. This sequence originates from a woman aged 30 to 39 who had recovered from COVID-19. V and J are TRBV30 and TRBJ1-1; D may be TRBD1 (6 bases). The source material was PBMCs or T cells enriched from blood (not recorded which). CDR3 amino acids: CASGQFMNTEAFF. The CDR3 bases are TGTGCCTCCGGACAGTTCATGAACACTGAAGCTTTCTTT.